This T cell receptor (beta chain) appears in the sequencing data of a study of regulatory T cells in long-lasting Graves disease. V lost 5 bases, J lost 2 bases, and 16 bases lay in between. The CDR3 length is 15 residues. Germline CDR1 is MNHNS and CDR2 is SASEGT. This clonotype has just a few counts. Through Arm-PCR of CDR3 regions and iRepertoire HTBI primers, TCR beta libraries were built. TCRdb re-called the multiplex PCR reads with MiXCR, one entry per CDR3 protein. The table includes a few hundred thousand distinct CDR3 sequences, approximately 12% detected once. Time point: newly diagnosed GD, antithyroid drugs for less than 3 months. There was RNA extracted from PBMCs, and the TCR library was made from it. The sample was also reused in another study, on T cells in Graves' hyperthyroidism and ophthalmopathy.

The chain couples TRBV6-1 to TRBJ2-7, with a tentative D call TRBD1 (5 bases). The sequencing here drew on peripheral blood mononuclear cells (PBMCs), taken at new diagnosis, from a patient treated with antithyroid drugs. The TCR sequence derives from a woman aged 18-29 years with Graves disease. The CDR3 loop is CASSPGHPRTYEQYV. CDR3 coding DNA: TGTGCCAGCAGTCCAGGGCATCCCCGAACCTACGAGCAGTACGTC.